Listed here are 12 T cell receptor beta chains from one sample, sequenced in a study of regulatory T cells in long-lasting Graves disease. Time point reported: newly diagnosed GD, antithyroid drugs for less than 3 months. Extracted PBMC RNA gave rise to the TCR library. Researchers made TCR beta libraries by using iRepertoire HTBI primers and running Arm-PCR on CDR3 regions. Using its own MiXCR run on the multiplex PCR reads, TCRdb lists one record per CDR3 protein. The sample consists of a few hundred thousand distinct CDR3 sequences, approximately 12% of them appearing once. These data were also reused for a study on T cells in Graves' hyperthyroidism and ophthalmopathy.

Sample: peripheral blood mononuclear cells (PBMCs), taken at new diagnosis, from a patient treated with antithyroid drugs. Receptors were obtained from a woman aged 18-29 years with Graves disease.

This clonotype was seen repeatedly, ten times or more. The J gene is TRBJ1-2, the V gene TRBV18, with a tentative D call TRBD1 (5 bases). The CDR3 covers 14 residues. Trimming removed 0 bases at V and 10 bases at J, with 15 bases between. The germline V gene has CDR1 KGHSH and CDR2 LQKENI. CDR3 in DNA: TGTGCCAGCTCACCACCGGGACGCCTCGGGATCTACACCTTC. This codes for CASSPPGRLGIYTF.

This clonotype appeared many times. The chain carries TRBV14 and TRBJ1-1, with D hard to call. This CDR3 comprises 14 residues. Germline CDR1 and CDR2: SGHDN and FVKESK. The V end was cut by 4 bases, the J end by 2 bases, with 11 bases between. CDR3 loop: CASSPGSENTEAFF. The CDR3 nucleotides read TGTGCCAGCAGCCCAGGATCGGAAAACACTGAAGCTTTCTTT.

The sample holds many counts of this clonotype. J is TRBJ1-1 and V is TRBV6-1; tentatively, D is TRBD1 (5 bases). V was pared by 5 bases and J by 0 bases, with 10 bases between. Germline values: CDR1 MNHNS, CDR2 SASEGT. The CDR3 length is 14 residues. DNA for the CDR3: TGTGCCAGCAGTCCCAGCAGGGTGAACACTGAAGCTTTCTTT. This encodes CASSPSRVNTEAFF.

This clonotype was seen many times. This chain connects TRBV6-1 to TRBJ2-7; 10 bases align to TRBD2. CDR3 length: 14 amino acids. Per germline, CDR1 MNHNS and CDR2 SASEGT. V lost 5 bases and J lost 3; bases outside the gene matches: 4. The DNA of the CDR3 is TGTGCCAGCAGTCCTTCTAGCGGGGGCTACGAGCAGTACGTC. This gives the protein CASSPSSGGYEQYV.

The chain couples TRBV20-1 to TRBJ2-1, with unresolved D. Germline V lookup: CDR1 DFQATT, CDR2 SNEGSKA (reference sequence). The CDR3 has 15 residues. V dropped 4 bases and J dropped 2 bases, with 15 bases sitting between them. The CDR3 loop is CSAMGPLLTYNEQFF. CDR3 in DNA: TGCAGTGCTATGGGCCCCCTCCTTACCTACAATGAGCAGTTCTTC.

This clonotype was counted ten times or more. The CDR3 sequence is CSVLSPDYLTEAFF. CDR3 sequence (DNA): TGCAGCGTCCTCTCCCCTGACTACCTCACTGAAGCTTTCTTT. V gene TRBV29-1 combines with J gene TRBJ1-1, with D uncertain. Germline CDR1 SQVTM, CDR2 ANQGSEA. The V end lost 6 bases, the J end lost 4 bases, and 18 bases lay between the germline ends. The CDR3 runs 14 residues. Complete variable domain (other parts from reference TRBV29-1 and TRBJ1-1): SAVISQKPSRDICQRGTSLTIQCQVDSQVTMMFWYRQQPGQSLTLIATANQGSEATYESGFVIDKFPISRPNLTFSTLTVSNMSPEDSSIYLCSVLSPDYLTEAFFGQGTRLTVV.

This clonotype was observed at least ten times. V gene TRBV11-2 combines with J gene TRBJ2-1; 8 nucleotides line up with TRBD2. CDR3 length: 17 amino acids. Germline loops: CDR1 SGHAT, CDR2 FQNNGV. The V segment lost 1 base and the J segment 7 bases; nucleotides outside the gene matches: 12. CDR3 coding DNA: TGTGCCAGCAGCTTAGGTTGGGGACTAGGGGAATTTAATGAGCAGTTCTTC. The encoded protein is CASSLGWGLGEFNEQFF. Filled out from reference TRBV11-2 and TRBJ2-1, the complete variable domain reads EAGVAQSPRYKIIEKRQSVAFWCNPISGHATLYWYQQILGQGPKLLIQFQNNGVVDDSQLPKDRFSAERLKGVDSTLKIQPAKLEDSAVYLCASSLGWGLGEFNEQFFGPGTRLTVL.

The table lists this clonotype with many counts. V gene TRBV29-1 combines with J gene TRBJ2-7; D may be TRBD1 (6 bases). Germline V gene data show CDR1 as SQVTM and CDR2 as ANQGSEA. V was shortened by 7 bases and J by 7 bases, with 20 bases between the two germline ends. The CDR3 loop spans 13 amino acids. In nucleotides, the CDR3 is TGCAGCGCCAGGAAACAGGGTGGCGGTGAGCAGTACTTC. It specifies CSARKQGGGEQYF.

This clonotype was observed at least ten times. This chain links TRBV6-2 or TRBV6-3 with TRBJ1-2; D may be TRBD1 (5 bases). The V gene lost 0 bases and the J gene lost 14 bases, with 25 bases spanning the gap. Germline values: CDR1 MNHEY, CDR2 SVGEGT. CDR3 length: 16 residues. The CDR3 coding sequence is TGTGCCAGCAGTTACTCGGTCGGGGACCCTCTTATGGCTATTACCTTC. Amino acids: CASSYSVGDPLMAITF.

Notes on this clonotype: This clone may be a read error of a much larger clone one base away. The rearrangement joins TRBV28 to TRBJ2-7, with TRBD1 identical over 9 bases. The CDR3 totals 14 residues. CDR1 is MDHEN, CDR2 SYDVKM, per germline. Losses at the gene ends were 5 bases for V and 6 bases for J; bases not matched to a gene: 8. The CDR3 reads CASSDAGQGGEQYF. The CDR3 DNA sequence: TGTGCCAGCAGTGATGCGGGACAGGGAGGCGAGCAGTACTTC.

Details on this clonotype: A read error is possible here, since a much larger clone lies one base away. The gene calls are TRBV3-1 and TRBJ2-1, with D perhaps given as TRBD1 or TRBD2 (5 bases each). Germline V lookup: CDR1 LGHDT, CDR2 YNNKEL (reference sequence). CDR3 length: 16 residues. V gave up 3 bases and J gave up 2 bases, with 14 bases separating them. CDR3: CASSQGPGAPYNEQFF. CDR3 bases: TGTGCCAGCAGCCAGGGCCCCGGGGCACCCTACAATGAGCAGTTCTTC.

The chain employs TRBV10-3 and TRBJ2-3; TRBD2 agrees at 7 bases. V lost 3 bases, J lost 4 bases, and 10 bases stayed unmatched. This CDR3 region has 16 residues. Germline V gene sequence: CDR1 ENHRY, CDR2 SYGVKD. CDR3 nucleotide sequence: TGTGCCATCAGTGAAACATTCCGGGGGGTGGCAGATACGCAGTATTTT. Protein sequence: CAISETFRGVADTQYF.